The 2 T cell receptor beta chains reported below all come from one sample, sequenced in a study of T cell responses to AZD1222 COVID-19 vaccine. Using immunoSEQ multiplex PCR, the repertoire was profiled, and TCRdb retains in-frame clones only, with some absent. The sample contains 150,000 to 200,000 clones, roughly nine tenths of which appear only once. The sample in question was peripheral blood, obtained 28 days after the second AZD1222 dose. These receptor sequences come from an adult who received the AZD1222 COVID-19 vaccine.

This rearrangement joins TRBV28 to TRBJ2-4; 8 bases are a match to TRBD2. The V and J ends lost 5 bases and 4 bases, in that order; junction bases with no gene match: 13. Germline values: CDR1 MDHEN, CDR2 SYDVKM. There are 17 residues in the CDR3. The CDR3, as DNA: TGTGCCAGCAGTCGAACATTCCTTCGACTAGCGAAAAACATTCAGTACTTC. It is translated as CASSRTFLRLAKNIQYF.

The V call is TRBV7-6, the J call TRBJ1-6; no clear D gene. V lost 5 bases, J lost 6 bases, and 11 bases lay in between. CDR1 is SGHVS and CDR2 is FNYEAQ in the germline V gene. There are 14 residues in the CDR3. CDR3 protein: CASSPRPSNSPLHF. The DNA for the CDR3 is TGTGCCAGCAGCCCTCGGCCGTCTAATTCACCCCTCCACTTT.